These 12 T cell receptor beta chains share one sample of origin, sequenced in a study of control samples from healthy donors and cancer patients. Libraries were prepared by immunoSEQ multiplex PCR; TCRdb keeps only in-frame clonotypes and omits some of them. This table holds approximately 130,000 clones, approximately 87% found once. The source material was blood. These receptors all stem from a man aged 25-45 years in good health.

This clone was detected a few times. The sample contains more than one DNA sequence encoding this CDR3. This chain uses TRBV30 with TRBJ2-3; a possible D gene is TRBD1 (5 bases). Germline V gene lookup returns CDR1 GTSNPN and CDR2 SVGIG (reference sequence). V shed 0 bases and J shed 1 base, with 5 bases lying between them. This CDR3 spans 13 amino acids. CDR3 protein: CAWSVQGTDTQYF. The CDR3 nucleotides are TGTGCCTGGAGTGTACAGGGCACAGATACGCAGTATTTT.

This clone appeared once. The chain combines TRBV7-9 with TRBJ1-1; D is possibly TRBD1 (6 bases). Per germline, CDR1 SEHNR and CDR2 FQNEAQ (reference sequence). The length of the CDR3 is 15 residues. V lost 7 bases and J 0 bases, leaving 15 bases between the germline ends. The CDR3 sequence: CASTRVGTLNTEAFF. The CDR3 DNA reads as TGTGCCAGCACCCGGGTGGGGACACTGAACACTGAAGCTTTCTTT.

The chain carries TRBV5-6 and TRBJ1-1, with TRBD1 matching over 7 bases. CDR3 length equals 14 residues. CDR1 is SGHDT, CDR2 YYEEEE, per germline. V shed 3 bases and J 1 base; nucleotides not matched to a gene: 3. The DNA of the CDR3 is TGTGCCAGCAGCTGGGGGACAGCGAACACTGAAGCTTTCTTT. Translated, it gives CASSWGTANTEAFF.

The J gene is TRBJ2-1, the V gene TRBV11-2, with 10 positions matching TRBD2. The V gene's germline CDR1 is SGHAT and CDR2 FQNNGV. There are 18 residues in the CDR3. Germline trimming cut 3 bases from V and 5 bases from J; bases unmatched to any gene: 13. This CDR3 is CASSFLQLAGPSHNEQFF. CDR3 DNA: TGTGCCAGCAGCTTCTTGCAACTAGCGGGGCCTTCTCACAATGAGCAGTTCTTC.

This chain links TRBV6-4 with TRBJ1-1, with 10 bases lining up with TRBD1. Germline loops: CDR1 MRHNA, CDR2 SNTAGT. The CDR3 has 15 amino acids. V dropped 4 bases and J dropped 5; count of bases not matched to a gene: 7. CDR3 region: CASSASDRGRTEAFF. CDR3 nucleotides: TGTGCCAGCAGTGCCTCAGACAGGGGGCGGACTGAAGCTTTCTTT.

The chain links TRBV6-5 to TRBJ1-2, with unresolved D. From germline, CDR1 is MNHEY and CDR2 SVGAGI. The CDR3 runs 12 residues. V was trimmed by 6 bases and J by 5 bases, leaving 10 bases between them. For the CDR3, the DNA is TGTGCCAGCAGCCAACCCTCGTATGGCTACACCTTC. Its translation: CASSQPSYGYTF.

DNA for the CDR3: TGTGCCAGTAGTATGACAGGACCGAATCAGCCCCAGCATTTT. This encodes CASSMTGPNQPQHF. The J gene is TRBJ1-5, the V gene TRBV19, with TRBD1 as a possible D gene (6 bases). Trimming stripped 3 bases from V and 4 bases from J, with 10 bases between. Germline CDR1 is LNHDA and CDR2 is SQIVND (reference sequence). The CDR3 totals 14 residues.

The chain links TRBV12-3 or TRBV12-4 to TRBJ2-7; unclear D gene. The V end was cut by 3 bases, the J end by 5 bases, with 8 bases between. CDR3 length equals 12 residues. CDR3 region: CASSFAGHEQYV. The CDR3 DNA reads as TGTGCCAGCAGTTTTGCAGGACACGAGCAGTACGTC.

This chain joins TRBV7-9 and TRBJ2-2; D could derive from TRBD1 or TRBD2 (5 bases each). Trimming took off 5 bases at V and 5 bases at J, with 15 bases between the two ends. CDR1 is SEHNR, CDR2 FQNEAQ, per germline (reference sequence). This CDR3 is built from 15 residues. Here the CDR3 reads CASSPGTSETGELFF. The DNA for the CDR3 is TGTGCCAGCAGCCCCGGGACCTCCGAGACCGGGGAGCTGTTTTTT.

The chain carries TRBV12-3 or TRBV12-4 and TRBJ2-3; D is unclear. The germline V and J ends were trimmed by 5 bases and 4 bases, with 4 bases remaining between them. The CDR3 runs to 11 residues. CDR3 amino acids: CASSTADTQYF. In DNA form, the CDR3 reads TGTGCCAGCAGTACGGCAGATACGCAGTATTTT.

The rearrangement joins TRBV9 to TRBJ1-6; the D gene is possibly TRBD1 (6 bases). Trimming removed 1 base from V and 2 bases from J, with 7 bases in between. CDR3 length: 15 amino acids. CDR1 and CDR2 (germline): SGDLS, YYNGEE. The CDR3 sequence is CASSVTGTYNSPLHF. CDR3 nucleotides: TGTGCCAGCAGCGTAACAGGGACCTATAATTCACCCCTCCACTTT.

The rearrangement joins TRBV12-5 to TRBJ2-7, with D unresolved. There are 13 residues in the CDR3. V was clipped by 5 bases and J by 0 bases, with 8 bases between them. Germline V gene sequence: CDR1 LGHNT, CDR2 FRNRAP. The CDR3 reads CASGLKASYEQYF. The CDR3 DNA reads as TGTGCTAGTGGTCTTAAGGCCTCCTACGAGCAGTACTTC.